Detailed here is one TCR beta chain. Each CDR3 protein is one row after TCRdb ran MiXCR on the RT-PCR reads. The sample lists roughly 550,000 distinct CDR3 sequences; roughly 23% were seen once. This sample is drawn from a study of response to subunit inactivated influenza vaccine. The V gene's germline CDR1 is SGHRS and CDR2 YFSETQ. The V end lost 4 bases, the J end lost 7 bases, and 14 bases lay between the germline ends. This CDR3 spans 13 amino acids. These data are also associated with another study on T cells expressing NK-cell markers. That investigation notes: The authors generated TCR beta cDNA through 5'RACE template switching with UMIs. The study sequenced eight donors, seven HCMV-seropositive and one seronegative.

The clonotype originates from a middle-aged man who received an inactivated influenza vaccine. Sequences were derived from CD4+ T cells sorted from PBMCs, sampled about 11 days after vaccination. This sequence joins TRBV5-1 and TRBJ1-1, with a weak D call TRBD1 (5 bases). CDR3 sequence: CASSATEGVEAFF. The CDR3 DNA reads TGCGCCAGCAGCGCCACCGAAGGGGTTGAAGCTTTCTTT.